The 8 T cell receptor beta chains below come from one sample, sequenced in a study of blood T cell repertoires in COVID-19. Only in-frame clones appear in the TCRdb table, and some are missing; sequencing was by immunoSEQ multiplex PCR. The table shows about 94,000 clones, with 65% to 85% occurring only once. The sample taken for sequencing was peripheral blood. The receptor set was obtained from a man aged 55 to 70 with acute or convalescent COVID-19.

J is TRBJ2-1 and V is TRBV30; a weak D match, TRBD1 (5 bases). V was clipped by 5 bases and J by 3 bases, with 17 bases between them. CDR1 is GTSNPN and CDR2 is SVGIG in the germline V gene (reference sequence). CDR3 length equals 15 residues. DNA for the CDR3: TGTGCCTGGGGGGCAGGCCTTATACTCTACAATGAGCAGTTCTTC. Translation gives CAWGAGLILYNEQFF.

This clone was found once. In nucleotides, the CDR3 is TGTGCCAGCATCCAACAGGGGAACACTGAAGCTTTCTTT. Its protein is CASIQQGNTEAFF. The chain uses TRBV6-6 and TRBJ1-1, with TRBD1 as a possible D gene (6 bases). Between the trimmed V and J ends, which lost 7 bases and 1 base, there was a span of 10 bases. The CDR3 spans 13 residues. Germline V gene lookup returns CDR1 MNHNY and CDR2 SVGAGI (reference sequence).

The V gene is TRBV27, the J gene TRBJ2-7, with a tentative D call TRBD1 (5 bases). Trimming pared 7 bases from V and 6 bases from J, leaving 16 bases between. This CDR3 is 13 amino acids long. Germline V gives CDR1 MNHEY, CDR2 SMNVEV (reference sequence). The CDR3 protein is CASTPPSGSEQYF. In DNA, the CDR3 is TGTGCCAGCACCCCACCTTCAGGGTCCGAGCAGTACTTC.

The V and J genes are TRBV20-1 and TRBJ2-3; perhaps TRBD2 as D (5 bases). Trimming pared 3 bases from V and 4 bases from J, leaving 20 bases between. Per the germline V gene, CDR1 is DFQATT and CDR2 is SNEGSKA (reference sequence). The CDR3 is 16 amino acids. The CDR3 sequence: CSASQALAPVPDTQYF. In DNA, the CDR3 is TGCAGTGCTAGTCAAGCCCTAGCCCCCGTTCCAGATACGCAGTATTTT.

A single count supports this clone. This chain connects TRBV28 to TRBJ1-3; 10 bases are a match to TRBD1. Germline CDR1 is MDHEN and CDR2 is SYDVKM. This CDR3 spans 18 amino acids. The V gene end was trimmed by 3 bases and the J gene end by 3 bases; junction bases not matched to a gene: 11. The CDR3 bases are TGTGCCAGCAGTTTGCTGGAGTCGACAGGGGGCGGTGGAAACACCATATATTTT. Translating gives CASSLLESTGGGGNTIYF.

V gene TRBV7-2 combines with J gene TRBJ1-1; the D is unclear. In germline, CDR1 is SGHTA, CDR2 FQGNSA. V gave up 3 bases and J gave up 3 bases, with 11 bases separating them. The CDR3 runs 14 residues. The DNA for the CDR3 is TGTGCCAGCAGCTTGAGGGCGGAGGACACTGAAGCTTTCTTT. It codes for CASSLRAEDTEAFF.

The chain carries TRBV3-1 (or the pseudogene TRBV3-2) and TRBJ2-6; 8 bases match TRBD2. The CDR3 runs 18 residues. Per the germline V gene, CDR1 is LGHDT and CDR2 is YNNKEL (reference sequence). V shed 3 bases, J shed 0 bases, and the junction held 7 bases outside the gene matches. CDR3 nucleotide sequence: TGTGCCAGCAGCCAGGGAGCGGGGGCCCTCTCTGGGGCCAACGTCCTGACTTTC. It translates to CASSQGAGALSGANVLTF.

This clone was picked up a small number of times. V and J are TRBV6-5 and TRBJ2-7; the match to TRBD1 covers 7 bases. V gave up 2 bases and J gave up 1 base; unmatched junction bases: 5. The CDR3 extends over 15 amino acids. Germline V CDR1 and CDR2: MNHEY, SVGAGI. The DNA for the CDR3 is TGTGCCAGCAGTTACGCTGGGACAGATTCCTACGAGCAGTACTTC. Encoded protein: CASSYAGTDSYEQYF.